This T cell receptor (beta chain) came from a study of CD8+CD57+ T cells in acquired aplastic anemia. Patients sequenced had flow cytometry evidence of CD8+CD57+ cell expansion. This clonotype was seen a few times. CDR3 length equals 14 residues. Germline CDR1 SNHLY, CDR2 FYNNEI. After removal of 7 bases from V and 9 bases from J, the junction contained 12 bases not matched to a gene. TCR beta VDJ combinations and CDR3 sequences were profiled from genomic DNA. TCRdb re-derived calls from the reads in MiXCR, one entry per CDR3 protein. The data hold 200,000 or so distinct CDR3 sequences, with roughly 60% observed a single time.

The sample consisted of sorted CD4+, CD8+, or CD8+CD57+ T cells (not recorded which) from PBMCs. This TCR was recovered from a human donor with aplastic anemia. The V call is TRBV2, the J call TRBJ2-1, with 7 bases lining up with TRBD2. CDR3 protein: CASIPGGRSGEQFF. CDR3 in DNA: TGTGCCAGCATCCCGGGAGGTAGGTCTGGTGAGCAGTTCTTC.